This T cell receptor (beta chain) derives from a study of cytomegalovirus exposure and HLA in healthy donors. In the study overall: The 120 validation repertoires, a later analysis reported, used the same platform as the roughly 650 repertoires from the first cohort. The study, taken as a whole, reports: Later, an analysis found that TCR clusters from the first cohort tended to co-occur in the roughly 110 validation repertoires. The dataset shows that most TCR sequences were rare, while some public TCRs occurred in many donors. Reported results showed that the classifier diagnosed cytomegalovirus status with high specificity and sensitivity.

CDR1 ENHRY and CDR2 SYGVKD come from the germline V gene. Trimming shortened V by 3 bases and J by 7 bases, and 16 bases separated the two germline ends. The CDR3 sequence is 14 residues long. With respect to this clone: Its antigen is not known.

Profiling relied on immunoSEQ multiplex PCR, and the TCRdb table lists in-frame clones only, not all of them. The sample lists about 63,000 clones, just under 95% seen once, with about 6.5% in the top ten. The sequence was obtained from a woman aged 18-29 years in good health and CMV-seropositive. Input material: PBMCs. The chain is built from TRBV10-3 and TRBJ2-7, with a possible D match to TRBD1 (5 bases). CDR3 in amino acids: CAISDRAEKGEQYF. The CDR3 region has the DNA TGTGCCATCAGTGACCGGGCAGAAAAGGGGGAGCAGTACTTC.